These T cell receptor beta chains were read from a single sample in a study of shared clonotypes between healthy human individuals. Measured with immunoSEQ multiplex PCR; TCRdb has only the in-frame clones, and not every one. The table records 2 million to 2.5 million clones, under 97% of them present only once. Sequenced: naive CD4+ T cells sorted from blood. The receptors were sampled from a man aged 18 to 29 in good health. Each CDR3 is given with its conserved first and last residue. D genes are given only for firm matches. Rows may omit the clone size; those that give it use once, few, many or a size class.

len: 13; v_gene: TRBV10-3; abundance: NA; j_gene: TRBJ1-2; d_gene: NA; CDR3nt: TGTGCCATCAGTGAGGTACAGGGTAATGGCTACACCTTC; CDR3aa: CAISEVQGNGYTF
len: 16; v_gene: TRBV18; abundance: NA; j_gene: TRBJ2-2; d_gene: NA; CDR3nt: TGTGCCAGCTCAGAGTTACTGCCCCGGGTTGCCGGGGAGCTGTTTTTT; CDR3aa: CASSELLPRVAGELFF
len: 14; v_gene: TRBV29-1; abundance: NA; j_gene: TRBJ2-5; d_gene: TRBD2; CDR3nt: TGCAGCGTTGAAAGCGGGGGGCGCCAAGAGACCCAGTACTTC; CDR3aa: CSVESGGRQETQYF
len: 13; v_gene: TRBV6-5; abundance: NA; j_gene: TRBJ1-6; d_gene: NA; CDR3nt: TGTGCCAGCAGTTACGTCTATAATTCACCCCTCCACTTT; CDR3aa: CASSYVYNSPLHF
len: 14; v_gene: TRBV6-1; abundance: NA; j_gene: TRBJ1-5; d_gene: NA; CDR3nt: TGTGCCAGCGAGTCCTGGCAGTTCAATCAGCCCCAGCATTTT; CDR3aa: CASESWQFNQPQHF
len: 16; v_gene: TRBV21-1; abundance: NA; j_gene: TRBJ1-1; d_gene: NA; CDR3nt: TGTGCCAGCAGCAAACTGGGGACAGGGAAGGACACTGAAGCTTTCTTT; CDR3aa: CASSKLGTGKDTEAFF
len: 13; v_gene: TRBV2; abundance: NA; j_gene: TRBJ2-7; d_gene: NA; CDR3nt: TGTGCCAGCAGTGGCGGCTGGTCCTACGAGCAGTACTTC; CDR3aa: CASSGGWSYEQYF
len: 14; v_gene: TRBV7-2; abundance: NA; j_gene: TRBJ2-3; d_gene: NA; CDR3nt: TGTGCCAGCAGCTTCAAAGGGTTCACAGATACGCAGTATTTT; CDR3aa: CASSFKGFTDTQYF
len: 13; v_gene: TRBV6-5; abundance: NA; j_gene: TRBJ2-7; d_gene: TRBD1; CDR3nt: TGTGCCAGCAGCCGACAGGGCGTCCACGAGCAGTACTTC; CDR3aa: CASSRQGVHEQYF
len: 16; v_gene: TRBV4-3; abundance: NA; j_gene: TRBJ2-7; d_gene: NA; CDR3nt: TGCGCCAGCAGCCAAGTTCTTAAGGGTCCCCTCCACGAGCAGTACTTC; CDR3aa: CASSQVLKGPLHEQYF
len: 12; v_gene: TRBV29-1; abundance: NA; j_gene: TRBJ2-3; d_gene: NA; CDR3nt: TGCAGCGTCGGAAGGGACGGGGATACGCAGTATTTT; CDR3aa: CSVGRDGDTQYF
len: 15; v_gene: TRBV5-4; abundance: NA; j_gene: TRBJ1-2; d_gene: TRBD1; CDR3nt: TGTGCCAGCAGCACTGGGACAGATTCTAACTATGGCTACACCTTC; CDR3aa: CASSTGTDSNYGYTF
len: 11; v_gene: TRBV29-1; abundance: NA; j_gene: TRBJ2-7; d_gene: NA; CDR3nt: TGCAGCGTTGGTATAGACTACGAGCAGTACTTC; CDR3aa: CSVGIDYEQYF
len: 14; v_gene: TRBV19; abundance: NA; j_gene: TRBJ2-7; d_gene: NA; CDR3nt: TGTGCCAGTAGTACCCGGGACCGCTCCTACGAGCAGTACTTC; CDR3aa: CASSTRDRSYEQYF
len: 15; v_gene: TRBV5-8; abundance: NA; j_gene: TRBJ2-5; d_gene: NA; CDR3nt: TGTGCCAGCAGCCCGGGACCCAGGGCCCAAGAGACCCAGTACTTC; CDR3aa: CASSPGPRAQETQYF
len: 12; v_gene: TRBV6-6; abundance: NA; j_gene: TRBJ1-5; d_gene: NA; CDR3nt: TGTGCCAGCAGTTCCCAGGGGCAGCCCCAGCATTTT; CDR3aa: CASSSQGQPQHF
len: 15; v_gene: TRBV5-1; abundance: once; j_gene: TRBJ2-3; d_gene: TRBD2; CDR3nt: TGCGCCAGCAAAATTGGAACGGGAGGGGTAGATACGCAGTATTTT; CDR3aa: CASKIGTGGVDTQYF
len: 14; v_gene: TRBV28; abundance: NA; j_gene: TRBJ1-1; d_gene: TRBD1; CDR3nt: TGTGCCAGCAGCGTGGACAGGGTTTCCACTGAAGCTTTCTTT; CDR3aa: CASSVDRVSTEAFF
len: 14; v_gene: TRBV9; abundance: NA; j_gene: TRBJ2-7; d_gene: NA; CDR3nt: TGTGCCAGCAGCGTAGGATCCTCCTCCTACGAGCAGTACTTC; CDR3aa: CASSVGSSSYEQYF
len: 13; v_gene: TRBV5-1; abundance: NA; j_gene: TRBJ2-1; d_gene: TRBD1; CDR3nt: TGCGCCAGCAGCTTTACAGGGGATAATGAGCAGTTCTTC; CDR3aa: CASSFTGDNEQFF
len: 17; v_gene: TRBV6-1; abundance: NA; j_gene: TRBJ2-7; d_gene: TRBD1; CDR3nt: TGTGCCAGCAGTGAACCATACAGGGGGCGCCCCCCCTACGAGCAGTACTTC; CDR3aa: CASSEPYRGRPPYEQYF
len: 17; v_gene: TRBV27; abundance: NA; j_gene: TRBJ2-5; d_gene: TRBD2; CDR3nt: TGTGCCAGCAGTTCCCGTCCCCGGGCTAGCGGGACAGAGACCCAGTACTTC; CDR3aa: CASSSRPRASGTETQYF
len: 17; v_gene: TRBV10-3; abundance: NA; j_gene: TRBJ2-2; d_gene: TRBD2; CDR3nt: TGTGCCATCAGTGATCTAGCGGGGGGCCGGGACACCGGGGAGCTGTTTTTT; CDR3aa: CAISDLAGGRDTGELFF
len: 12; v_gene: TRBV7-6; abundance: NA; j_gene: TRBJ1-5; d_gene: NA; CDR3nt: TGTGCCAGCAGCTCAGGGAATCAGCCCCAGCATTTT; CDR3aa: CASSSGNQPQHF
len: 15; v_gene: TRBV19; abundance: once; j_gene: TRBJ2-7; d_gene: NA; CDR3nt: TGTGCCAGTAGCCCTAGGGACGTCGGTCGAGGCGAGCAGTACTTC; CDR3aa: CASSPRDVGRGEQYF
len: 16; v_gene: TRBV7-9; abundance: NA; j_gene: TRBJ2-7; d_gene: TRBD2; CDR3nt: TGTGCCAGCAGCTCCCGACCGGGGGGGAGCTCCTACGAGCAGTACTTC; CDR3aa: CASSSRPGGSSYEQYF
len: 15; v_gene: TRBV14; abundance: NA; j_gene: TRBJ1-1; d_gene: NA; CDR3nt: TGTGCCAGCAGCCAAGAAAGAGCGTCGGTCACTGAAGCTTTCTTT; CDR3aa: CASSQERASVTEAFF
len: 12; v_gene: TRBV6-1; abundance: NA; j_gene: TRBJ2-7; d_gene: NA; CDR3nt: TGTGCCAGCAGTCGGCCGGACTACGAGCAGTACTTC; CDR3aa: CASSRPDYEQYF
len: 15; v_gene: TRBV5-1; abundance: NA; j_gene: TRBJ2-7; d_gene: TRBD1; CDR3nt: TGCGCCAGTACTGTTGGACAGGGTAGTTTCAACGAGCAGTACTTC; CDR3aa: CASTVGQGSFNEQYF
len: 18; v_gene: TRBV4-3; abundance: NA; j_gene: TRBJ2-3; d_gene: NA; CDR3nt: TGCGCCAGCAGCCAAGTTCCTTTGACGAGCGGGAGCACAGATACGCAGTATTTT; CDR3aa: CASSQVPLTSGSTDTQYF
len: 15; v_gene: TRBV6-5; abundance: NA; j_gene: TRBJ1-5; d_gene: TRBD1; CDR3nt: TGTGCCAGCAGCCGGACAGGTAACACCTTTCAGCCCCAGCATTTT; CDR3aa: CASSRTGNTFQPQHF
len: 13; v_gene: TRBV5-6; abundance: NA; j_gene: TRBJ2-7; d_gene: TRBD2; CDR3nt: TGTGCCAGCAGCCCCGGACTAGCTGACGAGCAGTACTTC; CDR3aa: CASSPGLADEQYF
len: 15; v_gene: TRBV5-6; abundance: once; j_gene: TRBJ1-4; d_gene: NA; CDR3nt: TGTGCCAGCAGCTTGGTATCAGGGACTAATGAAAAACTGTTTTTT; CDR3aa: CASSLVSGTNEKLFF
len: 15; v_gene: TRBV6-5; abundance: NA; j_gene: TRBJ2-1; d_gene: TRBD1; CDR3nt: TGTGCCAGCAGTCGGGGACAGGCCAGTGGGAATGAGCAGTTCTTC; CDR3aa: CASSRGQASGNEQFF
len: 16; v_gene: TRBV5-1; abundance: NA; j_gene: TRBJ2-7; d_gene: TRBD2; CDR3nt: TGCGCCAGCAGAGTAACCGGGACTAGCGTCTCCTACGAGCAGTACTTC; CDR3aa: CASRVTGTSVSYEQYF
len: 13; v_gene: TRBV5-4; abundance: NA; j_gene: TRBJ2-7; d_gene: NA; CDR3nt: TGTGCCAGCAGCTTCCGGGACTCCTACGAGCAGTACTTC; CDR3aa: CASSFRDSYEQYF
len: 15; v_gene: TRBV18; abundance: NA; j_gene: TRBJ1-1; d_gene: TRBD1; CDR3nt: TGTGCCAGCACCGCCGGGACAGGGGCGAACACTGAAGCTTTCTTT; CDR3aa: CASTAGTGANTEAFF